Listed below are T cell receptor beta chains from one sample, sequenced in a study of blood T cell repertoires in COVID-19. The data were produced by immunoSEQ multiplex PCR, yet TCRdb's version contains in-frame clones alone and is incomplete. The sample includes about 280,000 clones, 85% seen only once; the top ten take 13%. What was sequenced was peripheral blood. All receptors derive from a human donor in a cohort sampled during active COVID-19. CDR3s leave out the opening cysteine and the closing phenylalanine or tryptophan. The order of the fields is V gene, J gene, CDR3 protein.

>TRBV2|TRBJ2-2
ASRPDIAGELF
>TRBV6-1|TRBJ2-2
ASSEGPSGNTGELF
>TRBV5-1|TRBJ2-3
ASSLAGLVADTQY
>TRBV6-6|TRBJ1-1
ASGTGRGNTEAF
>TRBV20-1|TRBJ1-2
SASTGTSYT
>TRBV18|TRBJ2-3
ASSSLQLGVSRTDTQY
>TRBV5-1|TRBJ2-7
ASSLAPTGYEQY
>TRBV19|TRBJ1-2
ASSLTGRYGYT
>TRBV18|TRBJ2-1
ASLPVQSSYNEQF
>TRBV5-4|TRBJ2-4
ASSSPLAGLAKNIQY
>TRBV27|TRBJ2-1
ASRPGQPSYNEQF
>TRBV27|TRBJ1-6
ASSEIQGSYNSPLH
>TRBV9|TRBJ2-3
ASSARQFTDTQY
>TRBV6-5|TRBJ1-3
ASSYSSAGTIY
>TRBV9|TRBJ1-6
ASSPPGQGSSPLH
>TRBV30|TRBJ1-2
AGTSTLAYT
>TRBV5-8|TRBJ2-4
ASSLLQGQY
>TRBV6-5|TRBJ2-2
ASERNRNTGELF
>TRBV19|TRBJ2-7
ASSAGLAGLEQY
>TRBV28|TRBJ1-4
ASSAPATNEKLF
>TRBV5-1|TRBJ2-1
ASSLSQGLSSV